Detailed here is one T cell receptor (beta chain). What it recognizes is unknown. This specimen belongs to a study of cytomegalovirus exposure and HLA in healthy donors. PCR was performed using 60 Vbeta and 13 Jbeta primers. Measured with immunoSEQ multiplex PCR; TCRdb has only the in-frame clones, and not every one. Seen here are about 120,000 clones, 75% observed once, and the top ten hold 2.5% to 3.5%. Germline CDR1 reads SGHDN; CDR2 reads FVKESK. Trimming took 5 bases from V and 9 from J; bases not matched to a gene: 18. CDR3 length: 17 residues. Study results and limitations: Analysis was carried out at a later point, and it linked a missense DCLRE1C variant to TCR beta V- and J-gene trimming. Evidence from a later analysis indicated that most CMV-associated TCR beta chains looked HLA-restricted.

V is TRBV14 and J is TRBJ2-3; 9 nucleotides line up with TRBD2. The receptor's source is a woman aged 45-65 years in good health and CMV-seronegative. The sample taken for sequencing was PBMCs. DNA for the CDR3: TGTGCCAGCAGCTTAACGGTTAGCGGGAGATTCGGAGGCACGCAGTATTTT. Protein product: CASSLTVSGRFGGTQYF. The variable domain in full, completed from reference TRBV14 and TRBJ2-3, reads EAGVTQFPSHSVIEKGQTVTLRCDPISGHDNLYWYRRVMGKEIKFLLHFVKESKQDESGMPNNRFLAERTGGTYSTLKVQPAELEDSGVYFCASSLTVSGRFGGTQYFGPGTRLTVL.